The T cell receptor beta chain under discussion was sequenced for a study of blood T cell repertoires in COVID-19. Study context: T cells, B-cell-depleted T cells, or PBMCs provided the cDNA or gDNA that served as material.

The germline gives CDR1 MNHEY, CDR2 SVGAGI. The J segment lost 1 base and the V segment lost 2 bases, leaving 4 bases of the junction unmatched. The CDR3 has 15 amino acids. As originally analysed: For nucleated cells, counts were estimated from reference gene primer amplification. Produced via immunoSEQ multiplex PCR; TCRdb's table is partial and in-frame only. V, J and clone size were drawn from that table, and D and trimming were deduced from the DNA. The sample lists around 370,000 clones, more than 70% occurring once. The material sequenced was PBMCs or T cells enriched from blood (not recorded which). The genes are TRBV6-5 and TRBJ2-7; 8 bases match TRBD1. The sequence came from a woman between 18 and 30 years old who had recovered from COVID-19. The CDR3 DNA follows: TGTGCCAGCAGTTACAAAGGGACAGGATCCTACGAGCAGTACTTC. Protein: CASSYKGTGSYEQYF.